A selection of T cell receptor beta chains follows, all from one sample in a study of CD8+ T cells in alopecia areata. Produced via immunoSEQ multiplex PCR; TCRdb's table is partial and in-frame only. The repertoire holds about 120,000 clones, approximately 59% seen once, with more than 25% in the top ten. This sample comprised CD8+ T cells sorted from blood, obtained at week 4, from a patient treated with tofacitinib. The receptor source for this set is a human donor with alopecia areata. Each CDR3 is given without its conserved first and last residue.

STRGWGIQY,TRBV29-1
AWSVRNRFNQPQH,TRBV30
ASSQVGTGTDYGYT,TRBV4-1
ASSPGQLSYEQY,TRBV5-1
ASSPVTDSEAF,TRBV9
AWSVSNTGELF,TRBV30
AWSVGDGYT,TRBV30
ASSSTGTYEQY,TRBV7-9
AWSGLGYGSPLH,TRBV30
ASSQSLPDREGKNIQY,TRBV23-1
AWSGTRTVNQPQH,TRBV30
ASSGQDVSGNQPQH,TRBV19
SVQGYT,TRBV29-1
ASSLSGYSTDTQY,TRBV27
ASSAAGGDQETQY,TRBV7-9
ASSLRLGGQGGKTQY,TRBV13
ASSSGQGLVYEQY,TRBV7-2
ASSPSLQGVGAF,TRBV27
ASSIFAGGNYEQY,TRBV19
ASSLAKNIQY,TRBV28
ASRRDSYLGEQY,TRBV7-8
ASSLEASSQETQY,TRBV5-1
ASSLLAGGTKNIQY,TRBV7-2
ASSQGGHYEQY,TRBV27
ASSLQETQY,TRBV28
STQDSGYEQY,TRBV29-1
ACGDRASYEQY,TRBV30
ASSREFEQF,TRBV7-9
ASSPYRGGVDNEQF,TRBV9
AWIGDRAWGYT,TRBV30
SVEEVGQGVAYEQY,TRBV29-1